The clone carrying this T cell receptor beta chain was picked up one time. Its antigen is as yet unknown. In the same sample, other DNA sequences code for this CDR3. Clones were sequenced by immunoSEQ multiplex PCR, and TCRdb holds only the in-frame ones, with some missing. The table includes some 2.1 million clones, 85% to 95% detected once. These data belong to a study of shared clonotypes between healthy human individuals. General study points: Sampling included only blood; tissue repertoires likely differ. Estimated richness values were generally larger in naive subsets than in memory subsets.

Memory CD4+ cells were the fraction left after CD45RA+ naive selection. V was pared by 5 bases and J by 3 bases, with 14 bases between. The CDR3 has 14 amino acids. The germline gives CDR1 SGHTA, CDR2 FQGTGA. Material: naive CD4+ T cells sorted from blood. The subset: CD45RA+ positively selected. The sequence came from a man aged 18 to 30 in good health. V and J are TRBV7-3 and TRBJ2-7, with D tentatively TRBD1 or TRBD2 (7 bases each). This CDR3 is CASSPQGGLYEQYF. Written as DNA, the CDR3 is TGTGCCAGCAGCCCCCAGGGGGGGCTCTACGAGCAGTACTTC.